This T cell receptor (beta chain) was found in a study of T cell clusters in autoimmune cytopenias. TRB was amplified by touch-down multiplex PCR, primer pools A and B combined. One entry per CDR3 protein, without DNA, is what TCRdb gives after re-calling the multiplex PCR reads. The sample totals several thousand distinct CDR3 sequences. This clonotype shows up as medium-sized by frequency. TRB amplification used approximately 250 ng of peripheral blood genomic DNA. The CDR3 has 14 residues. Germline CDR1 and CDR2: SQVTM and ANQGSEA. The same sample was also used in a study of T cell repertoires in aging, cancer and after chemotherapy.

Sequences were obtained from peripheral blood. The chain is built from TRBV29-1 and TRBJ1-5; TCRdb calls TRBD1, which cannot be checked without DNA. The TCR comes from a human donor with chronic lymphocytic leukemia. The donor label of this sample is uncertain. The CDR3 region is CSAIPTGIGQPQHF.